Each of the 3 T cell receptor beta chains below was sequenced from the same sample in a study of Ad26.COV2.S vaccination and SARS-CoV-2 variants. Clones were read by immunoSEQ multiplex PCR, and TCRdb kept only the in-frame ones, dropping some. The data hold about 370,000 clones, with around 89% observed a single time. Specified treatment: 19 received Ad26.COV2.S at low or high dose, single or two shots; 5 received placebo; per-sample allocation not given. The study sampled participants on day 63 after the first vaccine or placebo injection. The sequences come from peripheral blood, collected in a trial of Ad26.COV2.S vaccine versus placebo. These receptors originate from a person aged 18-60 years who received the Ad26.COV2.S COVID-19 vaccine or a placebo.

This clone appeared once. The V gene is TRBV28, the J gene TRBJ2-5; D is possibly TRBD2 (6 bases). This CDR3 is built from 13 residues. Germline lookup yields CDR1 MDHEN and CDR2 SYDVKM. Between the trimmed V and J ends, which lost 7 bases and 3 bases, there was a span of 12 bases. The DNA of the CDR3 is TGTGCCAGCACCTCGGGGGTTGAAGAGACCCAGTACTTC. Its translation is CASTSGVEETQYF. Full variable domain (outside the CDR3, taken from reference TRBV28 and TRBJ2-5): DVKVTQSSRYLVKRTGEKVFLECVQDMDHENMFWYRQDPGLGLRLIYFSYDVKMKEKGDIPEGYSVSREKKERFSLILESASTNQTSMYLCASTSGVEETQYFGPGTRLLVL.

This chain joins TRBV18 and TRBJ2-3; 9 bases agree with TRBD2. The CDR3 is 15 residues long. CDR1 and CDR2 (germline): KGHSH, LQKENI. V lost 2 bases, J lost 4 bases, and 4 bases stayed unmatched. The DNA of the CDR3 is TGTGCCAGCTCACCAATTAGCGGGAGCGCAGATACGCAGTATTTT. It translates to CASSPISGSADTQYF.

The V and J genes are TRBV5-1 and TRBJ2-3; 13 bases agree with TRBD2. There are 14 residues in the CDR3. The germline V gene has CDR1 SGHRS and CDR2 YFSETQ. The V segment lost 6 bases and the J segment 12 bases; nucleotides outside the gene matches: 10. CDR3 amino acids: CASNPGLAGFPQYF. The CDR3 DNA sequence: TGCGCCAGCAACCCGGGACTAGCGGGATTCCCCCAGTATTTT.